The 18 T cell receptor beta chains below come from one sample, sequenced in a study of shared clonotypes between healthy human individuals. The repertoire was sequenced with immunoSEQ multiplex PCR; TCRdb's copy has only in-frame clones and lacks some. The sample includes about 2 million clones, approximately 95% of them seen just once. Positive CCR7 selection of CD45RO-negative cells yielded the naive CD8 cells, and terminally differentiated effector memory CD45RA+ cells were excluded. Sequencing was carried out using naive CD8+ T cells sorted from blood. Receptors were obtained from a man between 18 and 29 years old in good health.

Regarding this clone: This specimen includes other DNA sequences encoding the same CDR3. The chain carries TRBV5-6 and TRBJ2-7; D gene unclear. Germline assignment: CDR1 SGHDT and CDR2 YYEEEE. The CDR3 covers 12 residues. The ends were cut back, 3 bases at V and 1 base at J, with 5 bases in the middle. CDR3 in amino acids: CASSSNSYEQYF. The CDR3 DNA sequence: TGTGCCAGCAGCTCTAATTCCTACGAGCAGTACTTC.

The rearrangement links TRBV27 to TRBJ2-7; the D gene is possibly TRBD2 (7 bases). V was cut by 2 bases and J by 6 bases, with 14 bases left in between. This CDR3 region has 14 residues. CDR1 and CDR2 from the germline V gene are MNHEY and SMNVEV (reference sequence). The CDR3 region has the DNA TGTGCCAGCAGTTTAACGGGGGGCCCGGGCGAGCAGTACTTC. It is translated as CASSLTGGPGEQYF.

The J gene is TRBJ1-2, the V gene TRBV29-1; TRBD1 matches at 7 bases. The ends lost 0 bases at V and 7 bases at J; junction bases unmatched: 14. Germline values: CDR1 SQVTM, CDR2 ANQGSEA. CDR3 length: 16 amino acids. The CDR3 reads CSVEDAYKQGRSGYTF. CDR3 nucleotides: TGCAGCGTTGAAGACGCCTACAAACAGGGGAGGAGTGGCTACACCTTC.

Worth noting for this clone: Different DNA sequences within this sample yield the same CDR3. The chain joins TRBV2 to TRBJ1-5; tentatively, D is TRBD1 (6 bases). Trimming left V 1 base short and J 2 bases short, with 9 bases between. The CDR3 extends over 15 amino acids. CDR1 is SNHLY, CDR2 FYNNEI, per germline. The CDR3 DNA follows: TGTGCCAGCAGTGAAGACAGGGCTGGCAATCAGCCCCAGCATTTT. Translated: CASSEDRAGNQPQHF. Complete variable domain (other parts from reference TRBV2 and TRBJ1-5): EPEVTQTPSHQVTQMGQEVILRCVPISNHLYFYWYRQILGQKVEFLVSFYNNEISEKSEIFDDQFSVERPDGSNFTLKIRSTKLEDSAMYFCASSEDRAGNQPQHFGDGTRLSIL.

The genes are TRBV27 and TRBJ1-2; TRBD1 is a possible D gene (6 bases). The germline gives CDR1 MNHEY, CDR2 SMNVEV (reference sequence). The CDR3 extends over 12 amino acids. V lost 6 bases and J 3 bases, leaving 8 bases between the germline ends. In DNA form, the CDR3 reads TGTGCCAGCAGAGAGGGGGACTATGGCTACACCTTC. Translating it yields CASREGDYGYTF.

The V call is TRBV29-1, the J call TRBJ2-2; tentative D call: TRBD1 (6 bases). CDR1 SQVTM and CDR2 ANQGSEA come from the germline V gene. The V end lost 7 bases, the J end lost 6 bases, and 15 bases lay between the germline ends. This CDR3 is built from 13 residues. CDR3 loop: CSAGGLGAGELFF. The CDR3 nucleotides read TGCAGCGCTGGGGGCCTAGGAGCCGGGGAGCTGTTTTTT.

V gene TRBV4-1 combines with J gene TRBJ1-3; D gene unclear. The CDR3 totals 12 residues. V lost 0 bases to trimming and J lost 10 bases, with 7 bases between them. CDR1 and CDR2 (germline): MGHRA, YSYEKL. CDR3 sequence (DNA): TGCGCCAGCAGCCAAGACGACGGGACCATATATTTT. This codes for CASSQDDGTIYF.

V is TRBV29-1 and J is TRBJ2-3; 10 positions agree with TRBD1. The CDR3 runs 16 residues. The junction had 10 bases not matched to a gene; V was cut back by 3 bases and J by 4 bases. Germline CDR1 SQVTM, CDR2 ANQGSEA. In DNA form, the CDR3 reads TGCAGCGTTGACCAGACAGGGGGCCCCCTGGCAGATACGCAGTATTTT. Residues: CSVDQTGGPLADTQYF.

The rearrangement joins TRBV28 to TRBJ1-1, with D perhaps TRBD1 (6 bases). The CDR3 loop spans 16 amino acids. The germline V and J ends were trimmed by 3 bases and 7 bases, with 21 bases remaining between them. Per germline, CDR1 MDHEN and CDR2 SYDVKM. CDR3 sequence reads: CASSFGQRGRDLEAFF. The CDR3 nucleotides read TGTGCCAGCAGTTTTGGTCAACGGGGGCGCGATCTTGAAGCTTTCTTT.

This rearrangement joins TRBV30 to TRBJ2-1, with TRBD2 matching over 13 bases. From germline, CDR1 is GTSNPN and CDR2 SVGIG (reference sequence). With 0 bases clipped from V and 5 bases from J, the junction kept 16 bases outside the gene matches. This CDR3 comprises 20 residues. This CDR3 reads CAWSVLGLAGSGYLNNEQFF. In DNA form, the CDR3 reads TGTGCCTGGAGTGTACTGGGACTAGCGGGATCGGGGTATTTGAACAATGAGCAGTTCTTC.

DNA of the CDR3: TGTGCCAGCAGTTACTCTCCGGTAGGGGAAGGCTACACCTTC. As protein: CASSYSPVGEGYTF. The chain employs TRBV6-5 and TRBJ1-2; maybe TRBD1 (5 bases). From germline, CDR1 is MNHEY and CDR2 SVGAGI. CDR3 length: 14 residues. The V end was cut by 0 bases, the J end by 8 bases, with 13 bases between.

The chain couples TRBV10-3 to TRBJ1-2; TRBD1 aligns across 9 bases. V trimming: 0 bases; J trimming: 4 bases; junction bases outside the gene matches: 3. Germline V lookup: CDR1 ENHRY, CDR2 SYGVKD. CDR3 length: 15 residues. The CDR3 loop reads CAISESGTGTYGYTF. The CDR3 coding sequence is TGTGCCATCAGTGAGTCAGGGACAGGGACCTATGGCTACACCTTC.

The V call is TRBV6-5, the J call TRBJ2-7; 7 positions agree with TRBD1. The germline gives CDR1 MNHEY, CDR2 SVGAGI. The CDR3 extends over 15 amino acids. V was pared by 6 bases and J by 4 bases, with 12 bases of the junction left unmatched. CDR3 in DNA: TGTGCCAGCAGCCTCCCGGGACAGCCCTTGTACGAGCAGTACTTC. It translates to CASSLPGQPLYEQYF.

V is TRBV7-9 and J is TRBJ1-1, with D unresolved. Germline V lookup: CDR1 SEHNR, CDR2 FQNEAQ (reference sequence). The CDR3 totals 14 residues. The V and J ends lost 7 bases and 1 base respectively, with 13 bases between them. The CDR3, as DNA: TGTGCCAGCACCCAGGAAGGATGGAACACTGAAGCTTTCTTT. Translating gives CASTQEGWNTEAFF.

CDR3 in amino acids: CASSQDLGGSIYF. CDR3 DNA sequence: TGCGCCAGCAGCCAAGATCTGGGGGGCTCGATATATTTT. The chain has TRBV4-3 and TRBJ1-3; perhaps TRBD1 as D (6 bases). V lost 0 bases to trimming and J lost 13 bases, with 13 bases between them. This CDR3 comprises 13 residues. Germline V CDR1 and CDR2: LGHNA, YSLEER.

The sample holds one count of this clone. The chain couples TRBV7-9 to TRBJ1-2; 7 bases fit TRBD1. The V gene end was trimmed by 2 bases and the J gene end by 5 bases; junction bases not matched to a gene: 8. There are 15 residues in the CDR3. CDR1 and CDR2 from the germline V gene are SEHNR and FQNEAQ (reference sequence). CDR3 in amino acids: CASSLIGTELYGYTF. The CDR3 DNA reads TGTGCCAGCAGCTTAATAGGGACAGAGCTTTATGGCTACACCTTC.

The chain couples TRBV14 to TRBJ1-1; no definite D call. Germline V lookup: CDR1 SGHDN, CDR2 FVKESK. CDR3 length: 19 residues. With 1 base removed from V and 1 base from J, the gap between germline ends came to 22 bases. CDR3 residues: CASSQVDPVSRAQNTEAFF. CDR3 nucleotide sequence: TGTGCCAGCAGCCAAGTGGACCCGGTCTCCCGGGCCCAGAACACTGAAGCTTTCTTT.

The gene calls are TRBV27 and TRBJ1-1, with TRBD1 as a possible D gene (6 bases). Trimming stripped 4 bases from V and 0 bases from J, with 12 bases between. The CDR3 loop spans 15 amino acids. Germline V gene data show CDR1 as MNHEY and CDR2 as SMNVEV (reference sequence). Here the CDR3 reads CASSSPRQVNTEAFF. CDR3 in DNA: TGTGCCAGCAGTTCCCCACGACAGGTGAACACTGAAGCTTTCTTT.